The clone carrying this T cell receptor (beta chain) was seen repeatedly, ten times or more. The data originate from a study of T cell repertoires in cytomegalovirus infection. The wider study: Evidence of both CMV infection and a matching HLA type came from public TCR beta signatures.

Trimming cost V 2 bases and J 6 bases; bases outside gene matches: 14. Germline V gene data show CDR1 as LGHNA and CDR2 as YNFKEQ. The length of the CDR3 is 17 residues. TCRdb re-called the reads with MiXCR, one entry per CDR3 protein. The sample yields about 240,000 distinct CDR3 sequences, about 5.9% seen once. Sequenced input: PBMCs. The TCR sequence derives from a human donor in good health (CMV status not recorded). Some clones in this sample may be carry-over from other donors' samples. The chain couples TRBV4-2 to TRBJ1-1; 8 nucleotides agree with TRBD1. This chain's CDR3 is CASSQPRQGTTVPEAFF. The CDR3 DNA is TGTGCCAGCAGCCAACCCCGACAGGGGACAACGGTTCCTGAAGCTTTCTTT.